Following are 2 T cell receptor beta chains from one sample sequenced in a study of blood T cell repertoires in COVID-19. Clones were read by immunoSEQ multiplex PCR, and TCRdb kept only the in-frame ones, dropping some. Of 150,000 to 200,000 clones listed, 90% are singletons. The sample taken for sequencing was peripheral blood. Receptors were obtained from a man aged 50-60 years with acute or convalescent COVID-19.

The V gene is TRBV7-2, the J gene TRBJ1-4; 7 bases map to TRBD1. CDR1 SGHTA and CDR2 FQGNSA come from the germline V gene. CDR3 length: 16 residues. V was pared by 2 bases and J by 5 bases, with 8 bases of the junction left unmatched. The CDR3 spells CASSLNGGTANEKLFF. In nucleotides, the CDR3 is TGTGCCAGCAGCTTAAATGGGGGGACAGCGAATGAAAAACTGTTTTTT.

The rearrangement uses TRBV3-1 (or the pseudogene TRBV3-2) and TRBJ2-2; 8 bases fit TRBD2. The CDR3 runs to 16 residues. J gave up 4 bases and V 0 bases, and 4 bases lay outside the gene matches. Germline assignment: CDR1 LGHDT and CDR2 YNNKEL (reference sequence). Written as DNA, the CDR3 is TGTGCCAGCAGCCAAGAGTGGCTAGCGGGCACCGGGGAGCTGTTTTTT. Protein product: CASSQEWLAGTGELFF.